A single sample is the source of the 30 T cell receptor beta chains below, sequenced in a study of cytomegalovirus exposure and HLA in healthy donors. PCR employed 60 Vbeta and 13 Jbeta primers. The assay was immunoSEQ multiplex PCR, and TCRdb's table has in-frame clones only and misses some. The table lists around 200,000 clones, roughly 85% of them singletons. What was sequenced was PBMCs. These receptors were taken from a woman aged 45 to 65 in good health and CMV-seronegative.

The V gene is TRBV5-6, the J gene TRBJ1-1; no clear D. The CDR3 is made up of 14 amino acids. V gave up 3 bases and J gave up 3 bases, with 12 bases separating them. The germline gives CDR1 SGHDT, CDR2 YYEEEE. In DNA form, the CDR3 reads TGTGCCAGCAGCTCCACCATGTCGGACACTGAAGCTTTCTTT. As protein: CASSSTMSDTEAFF. The whole variable domain, remainder taken from reference TRBV5-6 and TRBJ1-1, is DAGVTQSPTHLIKTRGQQVTLRCSPKSGHDTVSWYQQALGQGPQFIFQYYEEEERQRGNFPDRFSGHQFPNYSSELNVNALLLGDSALYLCASSSTMSDTEAFFGQGTRLTVV.

The J gene is TRBJ2-6, the V gene TRBV2; 9 bases agree with TRBD1. The junction had 0 bases not matched to a gene; V was cut back by 4 bases and J by 2 bases. This CDR3 has 15 residues. The germline CDR1 and CDR2 sequences are SNHLY and FYNNEI. The CDR3 here is CASSGQGAGANVLTF. As DNA, the CDR3 is TGTGCCAGCAGTGGACAGGGGGCTGGGGCCAACGTCCTGACTTTC.

The rearrangement uses TRBV4-3 and TRBJ2-7; 10 bases match TRBD1. This CDR3 contains 18 residues. The germline V gene encodes CDR1 LGHNA and CDR2 YSLEER. The J segment lost 1 base and the V segment lost 2 bases, leaving 11 bases of the junction unmatched. The DNA for the CDR3 is TGCGCCAGCAGCCAAAAGTATGTCGGGACAGGGGTGTCCTACGAGCAGTACTTC. This gives the protein CASSQKYVGTGVSYEQYF.

V gene TRBV27 combines with J gene TRBJ2-3; TRBD1 matches at 7 bases. This CDR3 spans 14 amino acids. Trimming removed 2 bases from V and 11 bases from J; junction bases left unmatched: 10. Looked up from germline, CDR1 is MNHEY and CDR2 is SMNVEV (reference sequence). DNA for the CDR3: TGTGCCAGCAGTTTAGTTGGGACAGAAAATAAGCAGTATTTT. Translating it yields CASSLVGTENKQYF.

The rearrangement uses TRBV28 and TRBJ2-1, with TRBD1 identical over 7 bases. V gave up 7 bases and J gave up 4 bases; unmatched junction bases: 13. This CDR3 spans 16 amino acids. Per germline, CDR1 MDHEN and CDR2 SYDVKM. The CDR3 reads CASIRSGQMKYNEQFF. The CDR3 DNA is TGTGCCAGCATTAGGTCGGGACAGATGAAGTACAATGAGCAGTTCTTC.

Concerning this clone itself: One junction end does not reproduce the germline sequence, and a read error may be involved. The chain employs TRBV10-2 and TRBJ1-1; 7 bases are shared with TRBD1. CDR1 and CDR2 (germline): WSHSY, SAAADI. The CDR3 spans 15 residues. The CDR3 sequence: CASSETGALNTEAFF. DNA for the CDR3: TGCGCCAGCAGTGAGACAGGGGCGCTGAATACTGAAGCTTTCTTT.

The gene calls are TRBV15 and TRBJ2-7; D may be TRBD1 (5 bases). V dropped 0 bases and J dropped 3 bases, with 9 bases sitting between them. Germline CDR1 LNHNV, CDR2 YYDKDF (reference sequence). The CDR3 extends over 14 amino acids. This CDR3 reads CATSRDDRVYEQYF. The DNA for the CDR3 is TGTGCCACCAGCAGAGATGACAGAGTCTACGAGCAGTACTTC.

Notes on this clone: The same CDR3 arises from other DNA sequences in this sample as well. The chain carries TRBV6-5 and TRBJ1-1; 9 bases agree with TRBD1. V was pared by 0 bases and J by 5 bases, with 4 bases of the junction left unmatched. Germline V gives CDR1 MNHEY, CDR2 SVGAGI. This CDR3 region has 15 residues. The CDR3 bases are TGTGCCAGCAGTTACTCGACAGGGGGTTTAACTGAAGCTTTCTTT. This codes for CASSYSTGGLTEAFF.

V is TRBV6-6 and J is TRBJ1-5; a weak D match, TRBD1 (5 bases). V was shortened by 5 bases and J by 0 bases, with 8 bases between the two germline ends. This CDR3 is 14 amino acids long. Per the germline V gene, CDR1 is MNHNY and CDR2 is SVGAGI (reference sequence). The DNA for the CDR3 is TGTGCCAGCAGTCGGGGGTATAGCAATCAGCCCCAGCATTTT. Translating gives CASSRGYSNQPQHF.

J is TRBJ1-1 and V is TRBV6-4; D uncertain. Trimming cost V 0 bases and J 11 bases, with 13 bases left between them. Germline CDR1 and CDR2: MRHNA and SNTAGT. CDR3 length: 13 residues. The chain's CDR3 is CASSDSTGGPAFF. CDR3 in DNA: TGTGCCAGCAGTGACTCTACGGGAGGGCCGGCTTTCTTT.

The chain employs TRBV18 and TRBJ1-3, with 7 bases that match TRBD1. CDR3 length equals 16 residues. Germline assignment: CDR1 KGHSH and CDR2 LQKENI. Losses at the gene ends were 3 bases for V and 4 bases for J; bases not matched to a gene: 9. The CDR3 DNA follows: TGTGCCAGCTCACCGAGGACGACAGGGACAGGAAACACCATATATTTT. Protein sequence: CASSPRTTGTGNTIYF.

The chain couples TRBV18 to TRBJ1-1; 10 nucleotides match TRBD1. Looked up from germline, CDR1 is KGHSH and CDR2 is LQKENI. This CDR3 has 17 amino acids. After removal of 3 bases from V and 1 base from J, the junction contained 8 bases not matched to a gene. The CDR3 region has the DNA TGTGCCAGCTCACCCCGACAGGGGGCGGTTGGGAACACTGAAGCTTTCTTT. Residues: CASSPRQGAVGNTEAFF.

This clone was seen just once. This chain's CDR3 is CASSIRGPNTEAFF. For the CDR3, the DNA is TGTGCCAGTAGTATCAGGGGACCGAACACTGAAGCTTTCTTT. V gene TRBV19 combines with J gene TRBJ1-1; weak D call: TRBD1 (6 bases). CDR1 and CDR2 (germline): LNHDA, SQIVND (reference sequence). The CDR3 extends over 14 amino acids. Deletions cut 3 bases from V and 1 base from J, with 9 bases between.

The chain has TRBV5-4 and TRBJ1-3; the match to TRBD1 covers 9 bases. The germline V gene has CDR1 SGHNT and CDR2 YYREEE (reference sequence). This CDR3 has 17 amino acids. V dropped 3 bases and J dropped 1; count of bases not matched to a gene: 8. Written as DNA, the CDR3 is TGTGCCAGCAGCTCCGGGACAGGGCTTTCTTCTGGAAACACCATATATTTT. Translated, it gives CASSSGTGLSSGNTIYF.

J is TRBJ2-1 and V is TRBV5-1; TRBD1 matches 10 bases. With V trimmed by 5 bases and J by 9 bases, 11 bases remained unmatched. There are 15 residues in the CDR3. Germline CDR1 and CDR2: SGHRS and YFSETQ. The CDR3 is CASSQSGTGDGEQFF. CDR3 in DNA: TGCGCCAGCAGTCAGTCCGGGACAGGGGACGGTGAGCAGTTCTTC.

The chain employs TRBV28 and TRBJ1-2; no definite D call. The CDR3 is 11 amino acids. The V end was cut by 3 bases, the J end by 8 bases, with 7 bases between. Germline V gives CDR1 MDHEN, CDR2 SYDVKM. The CDR3 nucleotides read TGTGCCAGCAGTTTCAGAGGAGGCTACACCTTC. Protein sequence: CASSFRGGYTF.

This clone occurred once. The V and J genes are TRBV16 and TRBJ1-2, with 10 bases aligning to TRBD1. Germline V lookup: CDR1 KGHSY, CDR2 FQNENV. CDR3 length: 18 residues. V dropped 3 bases and J dropped 4; count of bases not matched to a gene: 14. The CDR3 coding sequence is TGTGCCAGCAGCCACTCCGGGACAGGGGAGTTATTAACCTATGGCTACACCTTC. This gives the protein CASSHSGTGELLTYGYTF.

The chain is built from TRBV28 and TRBJ1-5, with D possibly TRBD1 on 5 matching bases. Germline CDR1 and CDR2: MDHEN and SYDVKM. Deletions cut 5 bases from V and 3 bases from J, with 11 bases between. The CDR3 length is 14 residues. The CDR3 DNA reads as TGTGCCAGCAGTGCCGCAGGGTACAATCAGCCCCAGCATTTT. Amino acids: CASSAAGYNQPQHF.

This chain connects TRBV11-2 to TRBJ1-3; 7 bases are shared with TRBD1. V was clipped by 7 bases and J by 1 base; unmatched bases: 7. The CDR3 length is 15 residues. CDR1 is SGHAT, CDR2 FQNNGV, per germline. CDR3 sequence reads: CASTQQGYSGNTIYF. The CDR3 DNA reads TGTGCCAGCACTCAACAGGGGTATTCTGGAAACACCATATATTTT.

The rearrangement uses TRBV5-1 and TRBJ1-1; D is unresolved. This CDR3 is built from 13 residues. V lost 5 bases and J lost 0, with 8 bases in between. The germline gives CDR1 SGHRS, CDR2 YFSETQ. The CDR3 loop reads CASRHTLNTEAFF. Here the CDR3 DNA reads TGCGCCAGCAGACACACGTTGAACACTGAAGCTTTCTTT.

The chain recombines TRBV4-1 with TRBJ1-2; maybe TRBD1 (6 bases). CDR3 length: 14 residues. CDR1 and CDR2 from the germline V gene are MGHRA and YSYEKL. Trimming pared 6 bases from V and 4 bases from J, leaving 15 bases between. CDR3 in DNA: TGCGCCAGCAGTCCACAGGGAAGCAGCTATGGCTACACCTTC. Protein: CASSPQGSSYGYTF.

V gene TRBV27 combines with J gene TRBJ1-5; 9 bases map to TRBD1. Germline V gene lookup returns CDR1 MNHEY and CDR2 SMNVEV (reference sequence). The CDR3 runs to 16 residues. The ends lost 6 bases at V and 0 bases at J; junction bases unmatched: 6. CDR3 nucleotide sequence: TGTGCCAGCAGACCCGGGGACAGGGATAGCAATCAGCCCCAGCATTTT. This gives the protein CASRPGDRDSNQPQHF.

The genes are TRBV9 and TRBJ2-7, with TRBD2 matching 10 bases. With 1 base clipped from V and 6 bases from J, the junction kept 4 bases outside the gene matches. The germline V gene has CDR1 SGDLS and CDR2 YYNGEE. The CDR3 runs to 14 residues. As DNA, the CDR3 is TGTGCCAGCAGCGTAAGTAGCGGGAGGAGCGAGCAGTACTTC. Translated: CASSVSSGRSEQYF.

The CDR3 nucleotides read TGTGCCAGCAGCTTAGGCCATGGGGGACGAACTAGCGGGAGAAGCACAGATACGCAGTATTTT. Protein sequence: CASSLGHGGRTSGRSTDTQYF. V and J are TRBV13 and TRBJ2-3, with 11 bases lining up with TRBD2. Germline CDR1 PRHDT, CDR2 FYEKMQ (reference sequence). CDR3 length equals 21 residues. The V gene end was trimmed by 0 bases and the J gene end by 0 bases; junction bases not matched to a gene: 14.

This clone was found a few times. V and J are TRBV4-1 and TRBJ2-1, with 12 bases lining up with TRBD2. Germline CDR1 MGHRA, CDR2 YSYEKL. Trimming at V came to 1 base and at J to 6 bases, leaving 1 base not matched to a gene. This CDR3 comprises 15 residues. In DNA form, the CDR3 reads TGCGCCAGCAGCCAAGCTAGCGGGAGGGCCAATGAGCAGTTCTTC. Encoded protein: CASSQASGRANEQFF.

This sequence joins TRBV5-5 and TRBJ2-1, with TRBD2 identical over 12 bases. V gave up 3 bases and J gave up 7 bases; unmatched junction bases: 11. This CDR3 is 17 amino acids long. Germline CDR1 is SGHKS and CDR2 is YYEKEE (reference sequence). CDR3 bases: TGTGCCAGCAGCTCCCGACTAGCGGGAGATGGGACGAATGAGCAGTTCTTC. Its protein product is CASSSRLAGDGTNEQFF.

V and J are TRBV19 and TRBJ1-5; no firm D call. V gave up 8 bases and J gave up 3 bases, with 11 bases separating them. The germline gives CDR1 LNHDA, CDR2 SQIVND (reference sequence). The CDR3 contains 13 residues. The CDR3 bases are TGTGCCAGTCGCGGAGGGTCCAATCAGCCCCAGCATTTT. Its protein product is CASRGGSNQPQHF.

The chain uses TRBV5-1 and TRBJ2-2, with D perhaps matching TRBD2 (6 bases). The CDR3 length is 15 residues. Trimming cost V 3 bases and J 6 bases, with 15 bases left between them. The germline CDR1 and CDR2 sequences are SGHRS and YFSETQ. CDR3 DNA: TGCGCCAGCAGCTATCAGGGAGGTGCGCCCGGGGAGCTGTTTTTT. This gives the protein CASSYQGGAPGELFF.

CDR3 region: CASSVEGGPRHTF. The CDR3 coding sequence is TGTGCCAGCAGCGTAGAGGGAGGGCCGCGACACACCTTC. The chain links TRBV9 to TRBJ1-2, with D uncertain. Germline CDR1 reads SGDLS; CDR2 reads YYNGEE. Trimming pared 0 bases from V and 12 bases from J, leaving 15 bases between. The CDR3 is 13 residues long. Using reference TRBV9 and TRBJ1-2 for the parts outside the CDR3, the full variable domain is DSGVTQTPKHLITATGQRVTLRCSPRSGDLSVYWYQQSLDQGLQFLIQYYNGEERAKGNILERFSAQQFPDLHSELNLSSLELGDSALYFCASSVEGGPRHTFGSGTRLTVV.

V gene TRBV28 combines with J gene TRBJ2-7, with D possibly TRBD1 on 6 matching bases. Trimming stripped 4 bases from V and 5 bases from J, with 21 bases between. CDR3 length: 16 residues. CDR1 is MDHEN and CDR2 is SYDVKM in the germline V gene. CDR3 nucleotide sequence: TGTGCCAGCAGTTCCGCCTCGACAGGAACTCGACACGAGCAGTACTTC. Its protein is CASSSASTGTRHEQYF.